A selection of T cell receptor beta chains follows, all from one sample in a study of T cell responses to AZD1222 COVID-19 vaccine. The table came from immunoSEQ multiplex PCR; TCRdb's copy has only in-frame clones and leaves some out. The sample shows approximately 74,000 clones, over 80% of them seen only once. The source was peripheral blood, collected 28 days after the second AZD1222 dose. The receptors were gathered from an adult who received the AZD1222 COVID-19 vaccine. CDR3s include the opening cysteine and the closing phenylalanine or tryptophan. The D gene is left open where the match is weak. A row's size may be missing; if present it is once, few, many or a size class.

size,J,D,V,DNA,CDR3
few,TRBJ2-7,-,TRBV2,TGTGCCAGCAATGCCATCGTGGGCGGCGAGCAGTACTTC,CASNAIVGGEQYF
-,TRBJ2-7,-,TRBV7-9,TGTGCCAGCAGCCCAGGGGGGGTCCACGACTACGAGCAGTACTTC,CASSPGGVHDYEQYF
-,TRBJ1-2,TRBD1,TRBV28,TGTGCCACCCGCCGGGACAGAAACTATGGCTACACCTTC,CATRRDRNYGYTF
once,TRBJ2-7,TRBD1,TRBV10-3,TGTGCCACCAGGACAGGGGGCAACGAGCAGTACTTC,CATRTGGNEQYF
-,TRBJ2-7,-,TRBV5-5,TGTGCCAGCAGCTTGGTCCATCCCTACGAGCAGTACTTC,CASSLVHPYEQYF
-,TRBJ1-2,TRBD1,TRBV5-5,TGTGCCAGCAGCCTAGACAGGGTCCTAGGCTACACCTTC,CASSLDRVLGYTF
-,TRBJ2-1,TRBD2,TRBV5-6,TGTGCCAGCCATGGAGCGGGAGGGCCGATCTTC,CASHGAGGPIF
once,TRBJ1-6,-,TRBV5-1,TGCGCCAGCAGCGTGGACGGGGGCGGACCCCTCCACTTT,CASSVDGGGPLHF
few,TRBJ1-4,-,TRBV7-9,TGTGCCAGCAGCCCCGCGGGGGGAGAAAAACTGTTTTTT,CASSPAGGEKLFF
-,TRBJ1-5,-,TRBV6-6,TGTGCCAGCAGGGCCGGACAGAGGAATCAGCCCCAGCATTTT,CASRAGQRNQPQHF
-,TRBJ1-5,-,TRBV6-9,TGTGCCAGCAGTTATAGATTAGCCAATCAGCCCCAGCATTTT,CASSYRLANQPQHF
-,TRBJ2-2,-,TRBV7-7,TGTGCCAGCAGCTCCAGCCCCGGGGAGCTGTTTTTT,CASSSSPGELFF
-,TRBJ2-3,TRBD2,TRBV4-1,TGCGCCAGCAGCCAAGAACCCCGACTAGCGGGGAGTGATACGCAGTATTTT,CASSQEPRLAGSDTQYF
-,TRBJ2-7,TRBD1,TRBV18,TGTGCCAGCTCACTGGGGACAGGGTCAGGAGAGCAGTACTTC,CASSLGTGSGEQYF
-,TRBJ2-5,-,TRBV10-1,TGCGCCAGCAGTGAGTCGATTCTTGAGACCCAGTACTTC,CASSESILETQYF
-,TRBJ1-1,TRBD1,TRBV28,TGTGCCAGCATCCTCACAGGGGACAGCCCAATGAACACTGAAGCTTTCTTT,CASILTGDSPMNTEAFF
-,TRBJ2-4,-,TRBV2,TGTGCCAGTTCTCTAGCCAAAAACATTCAGTACTTC,CASSLAKNIQYF